These 11 T cell receptor beta chains share one sample of origin, sequenced in a study of shared clonotypes between healthy human individuals. Sequencing used immunoSEQ multiplex PCR; TCRdb keeps in-frame clones, though not all of them. This repertoire shows approximately 980,000 clones, about 80% found once; its top ten account for approximately 1.5%. What was sequenced was memory CD4+ T cells sorted from blood. Indicated subset: CD45RA-negative fraction. These receptor sequences come from a man between 18 and 29 years old in good health.

The chain is built from TRBV5-1 and TRBJ2-5; 12 bases are a match to TRBD2. Germline V lookup: CDR1 SGHRS, CDR2 YFSETQ. V shed 0 bases and J 5 bases; nucleotides not matched to a gene: 5. This CDR3 region has 16 residues. Here the CDR3 reads CASSLVTSGGSETQYF. DNA of the CDR3: TGCGCCAGCAGCTTGGTAACTAGCGGGGGGTCTGAGACCCAGTACTTC.

The rearrangement links TRBV6-6 to TRBJ1-1; D remains ambiguous. CDR1 and CDR2 (germline): MNHNY, SVGAGI (reference sequence). This CDR3 spans 12 amino acids. Trimming cost V 7 bases and J 7 bases, with 13 bases left between them. DNA for the CDR3: TGTGCCAGCACCCACGAGGGCGGTGAAGCTTTCTTT. Translation: CASTHEGGEAFF.

This chain uses TRBV10-1 with TRBJ2-5, with 10 bases identical to TRBD1. Losses at the gene ends were 8 bases for V and 2 bases for J; bases not matched to a gene: 14. The length of the CDR3 is 17 residues. The germline gives CDR1 WNHNN, CDR2 SYGVQD (reference sequence). The CDR3 region is CASPIHEDRGEQETQYF. DNA for the CDR3: TGCGCCAGCCCGATACACGAGGACAGGGGGGAACAAGAGACCCAGTACTTC.

The DNA for the CDR3 is TGCGCCAGCAGCCAAGACCAGGACAGGGGTAGGAAGGAAAAACTGTTTTTT. As protein: CASSQDQDRGRKEKLFF. The V call is TRBV4-1, the J call TRBJ1-4, with 9 bases fitting TRBD1. V was pared by 0 bases and J by 8 bases, with 10 bases of the junction left unmatched. CDR3 length: 17 residues. Germline V CDR1 and CDR2: MGHRA, YSYEKL.

The sample holds a few counts of this clone. The chain couples TRBV27 to TRBJ2-7, with 7 nucleotides matching TRBD2. CDR1 is MNHEY, CDR2 SMNVEV, per germline (reference sequence). The CDR3 covers 14 residues. J gave up 7 bases and V 10 bases, and 16 bases lay outside the gene matches. The CDR3 DNA sequence: TGTGCCATCAAGAGCCTAGCGGCGCCAGGGGAGCAGTACTTC. Residues: CAIKSLAAPGEQYF.

This clone was counted only a few times. The J gene is TRBJ2-7, the V gene TRBV29-1; TRBD1 matches at 10 bases. With V trimmed by 1 base and J by 6 bases, 6 bases remained unmatched. The CDR3 has 14 amino acids. Germline-derived CDR1 and CDR2 are SQVTM and ANQGSEA. CDR3: CSVEVRGTGVEQYF. DNA for the CDR3: TGCAGCGTTGAAGTTCGCGGGACAGGGGTCGAGCAGTACTTC.

To note about this clone: Other DNA sequences within the sample encode an identical CDR3. J is TRBJ1-3 and V is TRBV5-1; the D is unclear. CDR3 length equals 15 residues. Between the trimmed V and J ends, which lost 3 bases and 0 bases, there was a span of 10 bases. Germline CDR1 is SGHRS and CDR2 is YFSETQ. The DNA for the CDR3 is TGCGCCAGCAGCTCTGACGGTTCCTCTGGAAACACCATATATTTT. Residues: CASSSDGSSGNTIYF.

The rearrangement links TRBV29-1 to TRBJ2-5; 10 bases agree with TRBD2. The better agreement between TRBJ2-7 and the DNA end casts doubt on the J call. This CDR3 contains 13 residues. The germline V gene encodes CDR1 SQVTM and CDR2 ANQGSEA. The CDR3 region is CSVGTSGSYEQYF. In DNA form, the CDR3 reads TGCAGCGTTGGGACTAGCGGATCCTACGAGCAGTACTTC.

Note on this clone: In the same sample, other DNA sequences code for this CDR3. V usage is TRBV5-1 and J usage is TRBJ2-3; tentatively, D is TRBD2 (6 bases). Germline values: CDR1 SGHRS, CDR2 YFSETQ. Trimming left V 1 base short and J 3 bases short, with 6 bases between. The CDR3 covers 13 residues. CDR3 coding DNA: TGCGCCAGCAGCTTGCGGGGGACAGATACGCAGTATTTT. This translates into CASSLRGTDTQYF.

Regarding this clone: Other DNA sequences in the sample encode the same CDR3. The CDR3 loop is CASRGSGANVLTF. CDR3 nucleotide sequence: TGTGCCAGCAGAGGTTCGGGGGCCAACGTCCTGACTTTC. The chain couples TRBV7-2 to TRBJ2-6; D remains ambiguous. Per germline, CDR1 SGHTA and CDR2 FQGNSA. V was clipped by 6 bases and J by 4 bases, with 7 bases between them. The CDR3 has 13 residues.

The gene calls are TRBV30 and TRBJ2-3; D possibly corresponds to TRBD2 (6 bases). The germline V gene has CDR1 GTSNPN and CDR2 SVGIG (reference sequence). V was trimmed by 2 bases and J by 0 bases, leaving 21 bases between them. The CDR3 is 18 amino acids. Here the CDR3 reads CAWSPSRVAAASTDTQYF. CDR3 DNA sequence: TGTGCCTGGAGTCCCTCCAGGGTAGCGGCGGCTAGCACAGATACGCAGTATTTT.